A selection of T cell receptor beta chains follows, all from one sample in a study of vaccination effects on CD4 cells after COVID-19. Profiling relied on immunoSEQ multiplex PCR, and the TCRdb table lists in-frame clones only, not all of them. Of approximately 44,000 clones in the sample, roughly 82% were seen once. For these receptors, no antigen is known. The source material was CD4+ T cells from PBMCs cultured with HCoV-NL63 spike peptides, sampled before COVID-19 vaccination. Source of these receptors: a human donor who received a COVID-19 vaccine. Both conserved end residues are part of each CDR3. A D gene is named only where the DNA matches it firmly. Clone size is given for some rows only: seen once, a few or many times, or a class if the clone is expanded.

cdr3_length clone_size j_call d_call v_call cdr3_aa cdr3_nt
15 . TRBJ1-4 TRBD1 TRBV24-1 CATSDSDRDNEKLFF TGTGCCACCAGTGATTCGGACAGGGATAATGAAAAACTGTTTTTT
12 . TRBJ2-1 . TRBV6-5 CASRSTWSLQFF TGTGCCAGCAGATCGACCTGGAGCCTACAGTTCTTC
16 . TRBJ1-6 . TRBV5-6 CASSLYRASLFGSLHF TGTGCCAGCAGCTTATACCGGGCCAGCCTCTTTGGGTCCCTCCACTTT
13 . TRBJ2-1 TRBD1 TRBV14 CASSQGQLNEQFF TGTGCCAGCAGCCAGGGACAGCTGAATGAGCAGTTCTTC
15 . TRBJ1-3 . TRBV6-5 CASWQTGQSGNTIYF TGTGCCAGCTGGCAAACAGGGCAGTCTGGAAACACCATATATTTT
14 . TRBJ2-5 TRBD1 TRBV7-9 CASRLQGHQETQYF TGTGCCAGCAGACTACAGGGGCACCAAGAGACCCAGTACTTC
14 . TRBJ1-1 TRBD1 TRBV24-1 CATSERTGSTEAFF TGTGCCACCAGTGAGCGGACAGGGTCCACTGAAGCTTTCTTT
15 . TRBJ1-1 . TRBV27 CASNVLGGGRTEAFF TGTGCCAGCAACGTACTGGGGGGGGGTAGGACTGAAGCTTTCTTT
16 . TRBJ2-5 TRBD2 TRBV7-3 CASSPLAGATQETQYF TGTGCCAGCAGCCCTCTAGCGGGGGCCACCCAAGAGACCCAGTACTTC
16 . TRBJ2-2 . TRBV6-6 CASSYSGISNTGELFF TGTGCCAGCAGTTACTCGGGGATTTCGAACACCGGGGAGCTGTTTTTT
18 few TRBJ2-3 . TRBV4-1 CASSQVFPLAGFSDTQYF TGCGCCAGCAGCCAAGTTTTCCCCCTCGCCGGTTTCTCAGATACGCAGTATTTT
13 few TRBJ1-3 . TRBV2 CARSRGSGNTIYF TGTGCCAGGTCCAGGGGTTCCGGAAACACCATATATTTT
15 . TRBJ1-1 . TRBV27 CASSPLMTLNTEAFF TGTGCCAGCAGTCCCCTGATGACACTGAACACTGAAGCTTTCTTT
14 . TRBJ1-4 . TRBV24-1 CATSDSTGGEKLFF TGTGCCACCAGTGATTCGACAGGAGGTGAAAAACTGTTTTTT
13 once TRBJ1-1 . TRBV7-8 CASSYYGNTEAFF TGTGCCAGCAGCTACTATGGGAACACTGAAGCTTTCTTT
13 . TRBJ1-1 . TRBV5-6 CASSSGPGAEAFF TGTGCCAGCAGCTCTGGCCCGGGGGCTGAAGCTTTCTTT
16 . TRBJ1-1 TRBD1 TRBV11-3 CASSRTGTTVNTEAFF TGTGCCAGCAGCCGGACAGGAACCACAGTTAACACTGAAGCTTTCTTT
14 . TRBJ2-3 . TRBV5-1 CASSLGGPTDTQYF TGCGCCAGCAGCTTGGGGGGCCCAACAGATACGCAGTATTTT
16 . TRBJ1-6 . TRBV3-1/TRBV3-2 CASSQECGASHSPLHF TGTGCCAGCAGCCAAGAATGCGGGGCAAGTCATTCACCCCTCCACTTT
13 . TRBJ2-3 TRBD1 TRBV30 CAYLGQVTDTQYF TGTGCCTACCTCGGACAGGTCACAGATACGCAGTATTTT
15 . TRBJ2-1 . TRBV18 CASSPNGVVYNEQFF TGTGCCAGCTCACCAAACGGGGTAGTATACAATGAGCAGTTCTTC
12 . TRBJ1-3 . TRBV6-6 CASRGTGNTIYF TGTGCCAGCAGGGGGACCGGAAACACCATATATTTT
15 . TRBJ1-3 . TRBV6-4 CASSSGQTSGNTIYF TGTGCCAGCAGTTCAGGACAGACCTCTGGAAACACCATATATTTT
16 . TRBJ1-6 . TRBV30 CAWRGTSSSYNSPLHF TGTGCCTGGAGAGGGACATCCAGCTCCTATAATTCACCCCTCCACTTT
14 . TRBJ1-1 . TRBV5-1 CASSLVGRRAEAFF TGCGCCAGCAGCTTGGTCGGGCGGCGGGCTGAAGCTTTCTTT
14 few TRBJ1-6 TRBD1 TRBV6-4 CASSRQGPNSPLHF TGTGCCAGCAGTAGACAGGGACCTAATTCACCCCTCCACTTT
15 . TRBJ1-2 . TRBV19 CASSDPSIRSYGYTF TGTGCCAGTAGCGACCCTTCTATCCGGAGCTATGGCTACACCTTC
13 . TRBJ2-5 . TRBV18 CASSPVYQETQYF TGTGCCAGCTCACCTGTGTACCAAGAGACCCAGTACTTC
15 . TRBJ1-2 . TRBV6-5 CASSYSFDSSYGYTF TGTGCCAGCAGTTACAGTTTTGACAGTTCATATGGCTACACCTTC
14 . TRBJ1-5 . TRBV27 CASSLTGPNQPQHF TGTGCCAGCAGTTTGACAGGTCCGAATCAGCCCCAGCATTTT
15 . TRBJ2-6 . TRBV6-2/TRBV6-3 CASSYRDPRANVLTF TGTGCCAGCAGTTACAGAGACCCGAGGGCCAACGTCCTGACTTTC
11 . TRBJ1-2 . TRBV20-1 CSAQSTYGYTF TGCAGTGCGCAATCAACCTATGGCTACACCTTC
15 . TRBJ1-4 TRBD1 TRBV18 CASSPNLGQTEKLFF TGTGCCAGCTCACCAAATCTGGGACAGACTGAAAAACTGTTTTTT
19 . TRBJ2-4 TRBD2 TRBV9 CASSVAASGGLGAKNIQYF TGTGCCAGCAGCGTAGCGGCTAGCGGGGGGCTTGGGGCCAAAAACATTCAGTACTTC
13 . TRBJ2-2 . TRBV24-1 CATSAGPTGELFF TGTGCCACCAGTGCAGGGCCAACCGGGGAGCTGTTTTTT
13 . TRBJ1-5 . TRBV5-4 CASSLEKNQPQHF TGTGCCAGCAGCTTGGAGAAGAATCAGCCCCAGCATTTT
13 . TRBJ1-2 . TRBV21-1 CASRKWPCYGYTF TGTGCCAGCAGGAAATGGCCCTGCTATGGCTACACCTTC
15 few TRBJ1-2 . TRBV10-1 CASSESLGGLYGYTF TGCGCCAGCAGTGAGTCGCTAGGCGGTTTGTATGGCTACACCTTC
15 once TRBJ2-3 . TRBV5-1 CASSPGTASTDTQYF TGCGCCAGCAGCCCCGGAACAGCTAGCACAGATACGCAGTATTTT
15 . TRBJ2-3 . TRBV4-3 CASSQVTEGSYTQYF TGCGCCAGCAGCCAAGTCACGGAGGGTAGCTATACGCAGTATTTT
14 . TRBJ2-5 . TRBV7-2 CASSLAGPGETQYF TGTGCCAGCAGCTTAGCGGGTCCAGGAGAGACCCAGTACTTC
13 . TRBJ2-4 . TRBV12-3/TRBV12-4 CASSLLRPPIQYF TGTGCCAGCAGTTTGCTGCGACCACCTATTCAGTACTTC
14 . TRBJ1-1 . TRBV7-2 CASSKEHRYTEAFF TGTGCCAGCAGCAAAGAACACCGATACACTGAAGCTTTCTTT